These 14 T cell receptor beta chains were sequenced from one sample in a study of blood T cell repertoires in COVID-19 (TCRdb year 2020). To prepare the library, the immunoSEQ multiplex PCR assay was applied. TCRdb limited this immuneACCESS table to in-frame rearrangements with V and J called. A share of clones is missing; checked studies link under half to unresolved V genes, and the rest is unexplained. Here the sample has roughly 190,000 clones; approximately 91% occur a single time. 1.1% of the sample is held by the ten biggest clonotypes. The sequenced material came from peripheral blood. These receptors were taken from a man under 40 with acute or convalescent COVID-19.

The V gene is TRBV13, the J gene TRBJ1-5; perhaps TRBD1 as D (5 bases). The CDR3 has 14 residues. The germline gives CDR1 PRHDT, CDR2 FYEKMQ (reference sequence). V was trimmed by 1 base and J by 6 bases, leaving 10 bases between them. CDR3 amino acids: CASSLDRNRQPQHF. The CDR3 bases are TGTGCCAGCAGCTTAGACAGGAATCGTCAGCCCCAGCATTTT.

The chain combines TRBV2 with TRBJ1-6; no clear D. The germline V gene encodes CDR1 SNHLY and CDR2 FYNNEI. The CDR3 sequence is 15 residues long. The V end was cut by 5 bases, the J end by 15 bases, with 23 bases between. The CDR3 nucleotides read TGTGCCAGCAGTCCCGTAGTAGGGAGGTCAGTAGTCCTCCACTTT. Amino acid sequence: CASSPVVGRSVVLHF.

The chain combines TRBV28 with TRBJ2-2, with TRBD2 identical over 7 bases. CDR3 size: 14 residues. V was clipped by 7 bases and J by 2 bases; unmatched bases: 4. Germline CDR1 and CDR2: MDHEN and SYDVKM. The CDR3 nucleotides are TGTGCCAGCATGGGCGGGGGAAACACCGGGGAGCTGTTTTTT. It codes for CASMGGGNTGELFF.

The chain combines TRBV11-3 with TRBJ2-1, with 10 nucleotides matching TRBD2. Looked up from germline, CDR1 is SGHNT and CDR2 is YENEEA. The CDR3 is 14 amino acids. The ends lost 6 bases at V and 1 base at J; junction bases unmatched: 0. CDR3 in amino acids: CASSSGGSYNEQFF. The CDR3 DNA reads TGTGCCAGCAGTAGCGGGGGGTCCTACAATGAGCAGTTCTTC.

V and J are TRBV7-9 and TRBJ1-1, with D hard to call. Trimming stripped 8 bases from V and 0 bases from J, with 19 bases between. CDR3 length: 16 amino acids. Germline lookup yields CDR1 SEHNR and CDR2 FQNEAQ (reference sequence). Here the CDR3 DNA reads TGTGCCAGCCAAGAGGGCATGGGGAGCATGAACACTGAAGCTTTCTTT. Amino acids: CASQEGMGSMNTEAFF.

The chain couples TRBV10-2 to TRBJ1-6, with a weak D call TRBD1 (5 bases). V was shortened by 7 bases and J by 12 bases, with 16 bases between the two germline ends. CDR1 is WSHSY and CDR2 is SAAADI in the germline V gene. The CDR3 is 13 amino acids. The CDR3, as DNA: TGCGCCAGCAACGGACACTCAAATGGACCCCTCCACTTT. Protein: CASNGHSNGPLHF.

The CDR3 here is CASSSHLGLIYGYTF. The CDR3 DNA reads TGTGCCAGCAGCTCCCACCTGGGACTGATCTATGGCTACACCTTC. J is TRBJ1-2 and V is TRBV7-9, with TRBD1 as a possible D gene (5 bases). The V gene lost 4 bases and the J gene lost 4 bases, with 16 bases spanning the gap. CDR3 length: 15 amino acids. CDR1 SEHNR and CDR2 FQNEAQ come from the germline V gene (reference sequence). The full variable domain, with the rest looked up from reference TRBV7-9 and TRBJ1-2, is DTGVSQNPRHKITKRGQNVTFRCDPISEHNRLYWYRQTLGQGPEFLTYFQNEAQLEKSRLLSDRFSAERPKGSFSTLEIQRTEQGDSAMYLCASSSHLGLIYGYTFGSGTRLTVV.

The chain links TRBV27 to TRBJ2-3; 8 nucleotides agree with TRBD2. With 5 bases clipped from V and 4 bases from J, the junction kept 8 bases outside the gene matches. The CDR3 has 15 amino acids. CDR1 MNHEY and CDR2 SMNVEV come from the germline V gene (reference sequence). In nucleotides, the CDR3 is TGTGCCAGCAGTGTTCGGGGGGGCCAGTCAGATACGCAGTATTTT. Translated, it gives CASSVRGGQSDTQYF.

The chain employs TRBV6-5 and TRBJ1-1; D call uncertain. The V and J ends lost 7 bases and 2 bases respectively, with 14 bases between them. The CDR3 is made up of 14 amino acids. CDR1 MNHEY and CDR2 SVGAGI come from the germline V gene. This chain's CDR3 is CASMGAGGNTEAFF. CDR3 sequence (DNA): TGTGCCAGCATGGGTGCGGGAGGAAACACTGAAGCTTTCTTT.

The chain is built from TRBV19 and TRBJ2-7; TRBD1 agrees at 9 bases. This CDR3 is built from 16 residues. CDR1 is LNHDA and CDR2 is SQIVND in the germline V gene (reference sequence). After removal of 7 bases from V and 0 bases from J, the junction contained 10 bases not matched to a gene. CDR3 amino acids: CASKPLTGGISYEQYF. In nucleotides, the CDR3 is TGTGCCAGTAAACCCTTGACAGGGGGGATCTCCTACGAGCAGTACTTC.

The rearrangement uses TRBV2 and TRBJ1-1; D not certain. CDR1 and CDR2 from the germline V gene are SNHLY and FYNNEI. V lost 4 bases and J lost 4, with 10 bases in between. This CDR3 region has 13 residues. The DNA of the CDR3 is TGTGCCAGCAGTGGTCAGAGGGCCACTGAAGCTTTCTTT. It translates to CASSGQRATEAFF.

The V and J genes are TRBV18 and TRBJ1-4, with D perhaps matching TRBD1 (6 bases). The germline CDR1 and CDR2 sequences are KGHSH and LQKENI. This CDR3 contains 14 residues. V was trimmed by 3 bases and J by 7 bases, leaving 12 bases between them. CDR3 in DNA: TGTGCCAGCTCACCTCGACAGGACGGTGAAAAACTGTTTTTT. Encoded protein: CASSPRQDGEKLFF.

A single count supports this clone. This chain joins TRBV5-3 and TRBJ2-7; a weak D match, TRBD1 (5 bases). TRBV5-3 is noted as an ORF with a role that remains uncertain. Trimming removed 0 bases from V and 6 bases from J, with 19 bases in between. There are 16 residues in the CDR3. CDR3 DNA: TGTGCCAGAAGCTTGGGACCGCCCAGGGTAATCGGCGAGCAGTACTTC. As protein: CARSLGPPRVIGEQYF.

The CDR3 nucleotides are TGTGCCAGCAGCGTAGCGACACTCACAGATACGCAGTATTTT. This codes for CASSVATLTDTQYF. V is TRBV9 and J is TRBJ2-3; no clear D gene. The CDR3 sequence is 14 residues long. Germline assignment: CDR1 SGDLS and CDR2 YYNGEE. The V end lost 0 bases, the J end lost 2 bases, and 7 bases lay between the germline ends. The whole variable domain, filled in from reference TRBV9 and TRBJ2-3, reads DSGVTQTPKHLITATGQRVTLRCSPRSGDLSVYWYQQSLDQGLQFLIQYYNGEERAKGNILERFSAQQFPDLHSELNLSSLELGDSALYFCASSVATLTDTQYFGPGTRLTVL.